This is a list of T cell receptor beta chains from one sample in a study of T cell changes during pregnancy in multiple sclerosis. Some clones are missing from TCRdb's copy, which holds only in-frame ones; the method was immunoSEQ multiplex PCR. The sample gives more than 80,000 clones, 91% of which show up once; 1.6% is in the top ten. Sequenced here: peripheral blood, sampled before pregnancy. These receptors came from a female donor with multiple sclerosis, enrolled in a pregnancy study. Each CDR3 is given with its conserved first and last residue. The D gene is left open where the match is weak. Where a row states a size, it is once, few, many or the class of an expanded clone; other rows omit it.

NA,TRBV25-1,TRBD2,TRBJ2-1,TGTGCCAGCAGTGAATACGGCGGGAGGGCCGGTGATGAGCAGTTCTTC,CASSEYGGRAGDEQFF
NA,TRBV5-4,NA,TRBJ1-2,TGTGCCAGCAGCCAAGAGAAAGGCTACACCTTC,CASSQEKGYTF
NA,TRBV5-1,TRBD1,TRBJ1-4,TGCGCCAGCAGCCCAGACGGCCAGGGGGTAGTAAAACTGTTTTTT,CASSPDGQGVVKLFF
NA,TRBV30,NA,TRBJ1-2,TGTGCCTGGAGTGTGAGGGACTATGGCTACACCTTC,CAWSVRDYGYTF
NA,TRBV6-5,NA,TRBJ2-7,TGTGCCAGCAGTTATCCTTACGCCTACTCCTACGAGCAGTACTTC,CASSYPYAYSYEQYF
NA,TRBV7-8,NA,TRBJ1-1,TGTGCCAGCAGCTTACAGAAGAACACTGAAGCTTTCTTT,CASSLQKNTEAFF
NA,TRBV5-4,NA,TRBJ2-4,TGTGCCAGCACCCACACCTTAAGGGGGAGTGAAAACATTCAGTACTTC,CASTHTLRGSENIQYF
NA,TRBV29-1,TRBD1,TRBJ2-7,TGCAGCGCCGCGACAGGGCTTGACGCCGAGCAGTACTTC,CSAATGLDAEQYF
NA,TRBV5-1,TRBD2,TRBJ2-3,TGCGCCAGCAGCTTGTCAACTAGCGGGAGGATCTCGAGCACAGATACGCAGTATTTT,CASSLSTSGRISSTDTQYF
once,TRBV27,NA,TRBJ1-6,TGTGCCAGCAGTCTCGAATCAGGGGTTTATTCACCCCTCCACTTT,CASSLESGVYSPLHF
NA,TRBV11-3,NA,TRBJ2-5,TGTGCCAGCAGCTTAGGGCCGCTCCAAGAGACCCAGTACTTC,CASSLGPLQETQYF
few,TRBV7-9,NA,TRBJ1-1,TGTGCCAGCAGCTTAACTCTCACTGAAGCTTTCTTT,CASSLTLTEAFF
NA,TRBV7-2,NA,TRBJ2-1,TGTGCCAGCAGCCCCCTAGGCTGGGGGGGGGCCTTCTCCTACAATGAGCAGTTCTTC,CASSPLGWGGAFSYNEQFF
NA,TRBV9,NA,TRBJ2-3,TGTGCCAGCAGCGTAGTCGGGGGGCAAGGGACAGATACGCAGTATTTT,CASSVVGGQGTDTQYF
NA,TRBV10-3,TRBD1,TRBJ1-2,TGTGCCATCAGTGAAAGGTCCGGGACAGGGAATTTGAACTATGGCTACACCTTC,CAISERSGTGNLNYGYTF
NA,TRBV5-1,NA,TRBJ1-4,TGCGCCAGCAGCTTGGGGCAGGTAGCAACTAATGAAAAACTGTTTTTT,CASSLGQVATNEKLFF
NA,TRBV6-6,NA,TRBJ2-3,TGTGCCAGCAGTACCCCCGTACGGGGAGGCGCAGATACGCAGTATTTT,CASSTPVRGGADTQYF
few,TRBV10-3,NA,TRBJ2-1,TGTGCCATCAGTGGGGCGATATCTTCCGATGAGCAGTTCTTC,CAISGAISSDEQFF
many,TRBV11-3,NA,TRBJ1-2,TGTGCCAGCAGCTTAGAGGGGCGAAATGAAGACTATGGCTACACCTTC,CASSLEGRNEDYGYTF
NA,TRBV11-2,TRBD1,TRBJ2-5,TGTGCCAGCAGCGGACAGGGCACGGGAGAGACCCAGTACTTC,CASSGQGTGETQYF
NA,TRBV5-1,TRBD2,TRBJ2-5,TGCGCCAGCAGCTTCGGGGGGACTCGAGAGACCCAGTACTTC,CASSFGGTRETQYF
once,TRBV15,TRBD1,TRBJ1-2,TGTGCCACCAGCCCTCGTCCCGGGACAGGGGCCAGGGATGGCTACACCTTC,CATSPRPGTGARDGYTF
NA,TRBV4-2,TRBD2,TRBJ2-1,TGTGCCAGCAGCCAAGACCCAGGCCCCAGCGGGAGGGTCTCCTACAATGAGCAGTTCTTC,CASSQDPGPSGRVSYNEQFF
NA,TRBV19,NA,TRBJ1-1,TGTGCCAGTGGTAAACCGGGGGGCCTCCGGGCTTTCTTT,CASGKPGGLRAFF
NA,TRBV5-1,NA,TRBJ1-2,TGCGCCAGCAGCATAACCGGGGCTAACTATGGCTACACCTTC,CASSITGANYGYTF
few,TRBV14,NA,TRBJ2-3,TGTGCCAGCAGCCCCCAAGGGAGCGGCGGGGCAGATACGCAGTATTTT,CASSPQGSGGADTQYF
NA,TRBV28,NA,TRBJ2-1,TGTGCCAGCAGTTTAGGGAGTCTCTCCTACAATGAGCAGTTCTTC,CASSLGSLSYNEQFF
NA,TRBV10-3,TRBD2,TRBJ2-3,TGTGCCATCAGCAAGATCAGGCGGGAGTCTGGAACAGATACGCAGTATTTT,CAISKIRRESGTDTQYF
NA,TRBV11-2,TRBD2,TRBJ2-2,TGTGCCAGCAGCTTAAGGGCGAGCGGGGGGAACACCGGGGAGCTGTTTTTT,CASSLRASGGNTGELFF
NA,TRBV20-1,NA,TRBJ2-7,TGCAGTGCTAGCCGACAGATCGAGCAGTACTTC,CSASRQIEQYF
NA,TRBV9,TRBD1,TRBJ1-1,TGTGCCAGCAGCGTAGACCCAGGGGGCGGTCTGAGGACTGAAGCTTTCTTT,CASSVDPGGGLRTEAFF
NA,TRBV5-1,TRBD1,TRBJ2-5,TGCGCCAGCAGCTTGGAAGTGACAGGGGGGGAAGAGACCCAGTACTTC,CASSLEVTGGEETQYF
NA,TRBV27,NA,TRBJ1-2,TGTGCCAGCCTAACAGGTCCTTTAACTGGCTACACCTTC,CASLTGPLTGYTF
NA,TRBV19,TRBD1,TRBJ1-5,TGTGCCAGTAGTATTATTAGGACAGGGGGATTAAATCAGCCCCAGCATTTT,CASSIIRTGGLNQPQHF
NA,TRBV4-2,TRBD2,TRBJ2-1,TGTGCCAGCAGCCAAGCGCCTAGCGGGAGTTACAATGAGCAGTTCTTC,CASSQAPSGSYNEQFF
NA,TRBV6-4,NA,TRBJ1-1,TGTGCCAGCAGTGTGGAGGGGAACACTGAAGCTTTCTTT,CASSVEGNTEAFF
NA,TRBV11-2,NA,TRBJ2-7,TGTGCCAGCACCCCGGGACTCCTCGCCTACGAGCAGTACTTC,CASTPGLLAYEQYF
NA,TRBV11-3,TRBD2,TRBJ2-1,TGTGCCAGCAGCCCAGGTTACTCGGCGGGGGGCCGACTCAATGAGCAGTTCTTC,CASSPGYSAGGRLNEQFF
NA,TRBV6-5,TRBD1,TRBJ2-5,TGTGCCAGCAGTTACGGGACAGGGTACTTGGAGACCCAGTACTTC,CASSYGTGYLETQYF
NA,TRBV7-8,TRBD1,TRBJ1-2,TGTGCCAGCAGCTCCCGGGACAGCTTCTATGGCTACACCTTC,CASSSRDSFYGYTF
NA,TRBV7-2,NA,TRBJ1-2,TGTGCCAGCAGCTTAGGGGACACCTACTATGGCTACACCTTC,CASSLGDTYYGYTF
NA,TRBV7-6,TRBD1,TRBJ2-5,TGTGCCAGCAGCTTCTCGGGACAGGGGATCTCGGAGACCCAGTACTTC,CASSFSGQGISETQYF
NA,TRBV25-1,NA,TRBJ1-2,TGTGCCAGCAGTGAATACGTGGGCCAGCGGGCGAGGGGATACACCTTC,CASSEYVGQRARGYTF
NA,TRBV5-4,NA,TRBJ2-6,TGTGCCAGCAGCTTGGTCTCTGCTGGGGCCAACGTCCTGACTTTC,CASSLVSAGANVLTF
NA,TRBV7-8,NA,TRBJ2-2,TGTGCCAGCAGCCCGCGGGCTCCGAACACCGGGGAGCTGTTTTTT,CASSPRAPNTGELFF
NA,TRBV14,TRBD1,TRBJ1-2,TGTGCCAGCAGACGGGACAGGGGTACCTATGGCTACACCTTC,CASRRDRGTYGYTF
NA,TRBV18,TRBD1,TRBJ1-2,TGTGCCAGCTCGCCCCTGGACAGGGCGAACTATGGCTACACCTTC,CASSPLDRANYGYTF
few,TRBV27,TRBD1,TRBJ1-2,TGTGCCAGCAGTCCCAGGGGGGTGGGGGGCTACACCTTC,CASSPRGVGGYTF